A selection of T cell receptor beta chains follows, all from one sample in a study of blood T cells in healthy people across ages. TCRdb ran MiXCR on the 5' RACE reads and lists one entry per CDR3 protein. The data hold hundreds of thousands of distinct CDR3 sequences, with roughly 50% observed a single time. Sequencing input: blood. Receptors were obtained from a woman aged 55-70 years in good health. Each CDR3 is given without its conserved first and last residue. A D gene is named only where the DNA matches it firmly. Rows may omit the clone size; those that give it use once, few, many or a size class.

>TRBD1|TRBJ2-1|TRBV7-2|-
ASSLSFGQAHNEQF
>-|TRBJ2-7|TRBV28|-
ASSFSRSEQY
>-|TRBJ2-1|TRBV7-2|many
ASSLAIRYNEQF
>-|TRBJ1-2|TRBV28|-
ASSPGRVYGYT
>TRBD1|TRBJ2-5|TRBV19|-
ASSTGQGFDEQY
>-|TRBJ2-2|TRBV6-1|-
ASRGTSTGELF
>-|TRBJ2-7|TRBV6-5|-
ASSYSSVPGPEQY
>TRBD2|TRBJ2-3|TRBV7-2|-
ASSARGLAGPTTDTQY
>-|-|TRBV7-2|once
ASKTRAAGYNEQY
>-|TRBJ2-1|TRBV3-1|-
ASSQPGSGGEQF
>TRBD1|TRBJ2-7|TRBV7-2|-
ASSTGTAIPYEQY
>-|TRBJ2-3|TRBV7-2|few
ASSYRGGDTQY
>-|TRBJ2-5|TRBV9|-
ASSVGISETQY
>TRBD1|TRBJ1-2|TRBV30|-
AWSPTGGSYGYT
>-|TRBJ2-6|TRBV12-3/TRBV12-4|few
ASRGTDRTRSGANVLT
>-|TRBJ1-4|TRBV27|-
ASSSYDRTGDEKLF
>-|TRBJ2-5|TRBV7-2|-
ASSLNREYNEQY
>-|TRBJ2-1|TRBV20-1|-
SARDPGHPPKETQF
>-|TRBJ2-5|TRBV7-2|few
ASSPGGGGSLREQY
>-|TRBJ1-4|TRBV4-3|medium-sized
ASSPGVLTNEKLF
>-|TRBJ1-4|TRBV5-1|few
ASSQDTTNEKLF
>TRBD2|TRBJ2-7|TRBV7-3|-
ASSVGGSDEQY
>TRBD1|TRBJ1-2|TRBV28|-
ASSVQGAYGYT
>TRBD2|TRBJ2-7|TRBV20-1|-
SARLAGGPGASEQY
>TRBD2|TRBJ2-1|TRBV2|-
ASSEAPASGGNYNEQF
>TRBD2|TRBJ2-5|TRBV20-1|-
SASLAEEQY
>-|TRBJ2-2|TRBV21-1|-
ASSKPGQQAGHGELF
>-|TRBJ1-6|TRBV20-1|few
SARDISDNSPLH
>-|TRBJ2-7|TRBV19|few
ASSWQGGSEQY
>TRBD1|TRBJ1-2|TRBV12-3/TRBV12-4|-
ASSSTGFSYGYT
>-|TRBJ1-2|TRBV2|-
ASSVKQSNYGYT
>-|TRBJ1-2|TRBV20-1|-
SAQTLYDYT
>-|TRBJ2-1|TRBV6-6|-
ASSYGASSQQF
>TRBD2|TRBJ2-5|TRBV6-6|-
ASSLPHGGGETQY
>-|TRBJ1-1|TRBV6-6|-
ASSYPAGRGSDTEAF
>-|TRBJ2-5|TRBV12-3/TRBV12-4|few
ASSSSIGGTQY
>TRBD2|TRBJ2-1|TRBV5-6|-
ASSWVTSGSEGNNEQF
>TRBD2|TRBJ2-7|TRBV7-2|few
ASSFPPSGTSGKSSYEQY
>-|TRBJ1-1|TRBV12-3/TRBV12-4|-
ASSFLSDEAF
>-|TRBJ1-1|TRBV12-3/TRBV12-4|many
ASTTTGVNTEAF
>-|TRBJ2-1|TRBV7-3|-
ASSVVGAENEQF
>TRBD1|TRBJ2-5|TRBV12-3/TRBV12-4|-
ASSFNRQGVETQY
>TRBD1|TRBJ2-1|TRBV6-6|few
ASSGGTGYNEQF
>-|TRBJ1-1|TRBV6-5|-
ASSYSKNTEAF
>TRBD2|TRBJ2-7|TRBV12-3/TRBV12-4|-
ASSPTSASYEQY
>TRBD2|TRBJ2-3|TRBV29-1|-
SVQKTSVADTQY
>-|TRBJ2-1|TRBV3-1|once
ASSHMNEQF
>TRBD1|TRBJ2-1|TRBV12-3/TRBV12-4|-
ASSTGQDYNEQF
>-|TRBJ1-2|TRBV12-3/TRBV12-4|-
ASIWTAGGYT
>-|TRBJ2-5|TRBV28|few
ASSSVREETQY
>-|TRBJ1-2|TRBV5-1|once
ASSFSKADSYT
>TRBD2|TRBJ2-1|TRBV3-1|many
ASSQGAPSGSFYGEQF
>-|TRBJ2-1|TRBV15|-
ATAKGVGYNEQF
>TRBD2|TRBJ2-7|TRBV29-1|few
SVAGVSYEQY